The rows below give T cell receptor beta chains drawn from one sample of a study of blood T cell repertoires in COVID-19. The assay was immunoSEQ multiplex PCR, and TCRdb's table has in-frame clones only and misses some. Of 190,000 or so clones detected, about 88% appear once; the ten largest clones hold roughly 2.9%. Sequenced: peripheral blood. Source of these receptors: a woman aged 25 to 45 with active or convalescent COVID-19. CDR3s include the opening cysteine and the closing phenylalanine or tryptophan. Each record gives: V gene, J gene, D gene, clone size, CDR3 protein, CDR3 DNA. A D gene is named only where the DNA matches it firmly. Size values are once, few and many counts, or a class for expanded clones, and some rows have none.

TRBV20-1,TRBJ2-7,-,-,CSARGLVEQYF,TGCAGTGCTAGGGGACTTGTCGAGCAGTACTTC
TRBV27,TRBJ1-1,-,-,CASSPHSGTEAFF,TGTGCCAGCAGCCCCCATTCGGGGACTGAAGCTTTCTTT
TRBV6-5,TRBJ1-1,TRBD1,once,CASRTGGVEAEAFF,TGTGCCAGCAGGACAGGGGGCGTGGAGGCTGAAGCTTTCTTT
TRBV28,TRBJ1-1,TRBD1,-,CASRETGAPNTEAFF,TGTGCCAGCAGAGAGACAGGGGCCCCGAACACTGAAGCTTTCTTT
TRBV5-1,TRBJ2-7,-,-,CASSSSYEQYF,TGCGCCAGCAGCTCATCCTACGAGCAGTACTTC
TRBV6-2/TRBV6-3,TRBJ1-2,TRBD1,-,CASSYGAGGYLNYGYTF,TGTGCCAGCAGTTACGGGGCAGGGGGTTACCTTAACTATGGCTACACCTTC
TRBV4-2,TRBJ1-6,-,few,CASSQGGGIEPLHF,TGTGCCAGCAGCCAAGGGGGGGGCATAGAACCCCTCCACTTT
TRBV6-1,TRBJ1-5,-,-,CASSELWAENQPQHF,TGTGCCAGCAGTGAACTTTGGGCCGAAAATCAGCCCCAGCATTTT
TRBV10-2,TRBJ2-5,-,-,CASRAGGIQETQYF,TGCGCCAGCAGAGCGGGCGGAATACAAGAGACCCAGTACTTC
TRBV5-6,TRBJ2-7,-,-,CASSLGPSSYEQYF,TGTGCCAGCAGCTTGGGCCCGAGCTCCTACGAGCAGTACTTC